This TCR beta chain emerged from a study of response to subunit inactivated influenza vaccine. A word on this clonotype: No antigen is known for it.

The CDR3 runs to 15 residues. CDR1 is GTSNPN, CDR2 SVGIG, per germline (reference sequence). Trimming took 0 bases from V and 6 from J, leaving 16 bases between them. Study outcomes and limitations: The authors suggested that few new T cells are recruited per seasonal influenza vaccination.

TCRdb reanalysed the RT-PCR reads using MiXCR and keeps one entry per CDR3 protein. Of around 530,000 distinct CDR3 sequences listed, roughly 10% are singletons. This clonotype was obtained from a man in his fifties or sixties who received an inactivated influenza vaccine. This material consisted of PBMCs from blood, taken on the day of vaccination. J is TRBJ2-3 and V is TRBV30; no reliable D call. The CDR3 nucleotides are TGTGCCTGGAGTGTACGTGGGGTCCTTATTGATACGCAGTATTTT. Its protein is CAWSVRGVLIDTQYF.